A single sample is the source of the 26 T cell receptor beta chains below, sequenced in a study of cytomegalovirus exposure and HLA in healthy donors. The PCR had 60 Vbeta and 13 Jbeta primers. Sequencing used immunoSEQ multiplex PCR; TCRdb keeps in-frame clones, though not all of them. Of approximately 89,000 clones listed, approximately 80% are singletons. Sequencing was done on a sample of PBMCs. These receptors originate from a human donor in good health.

This chain connects TRBV5-1 to TRBJ2-1; D possibly corresponds to TRBD1 (6 bases). Per germline, CDR1 SGHRS and CDR2 YFSETQ. Trimming pared 4 bases from V and 5 bases from J, leaving 13 bases between. This CDR3 spans 14 amino acids. The CDR3 spells CASSPGVRNNEQFF. The CDR3 nucleotides read TGCGCCAGCAGCCCAGGGGTGAGGAACAATGAGCAGTTCTTC.

The chain links TRBV7-9 to TRBJ1-3; D is perhaps TRBD1 (6 bases). There are 14 residues in the CDR3. From germline, CDR1 is SEHNR and CDR2 FQNEAQ (reference sequence). V dropped 5 bases and J dropped 7 bases, with 15 bases sitting between them. The DNA of the CDR3 is TGTGCCAGCAGCCAAGGGGGGGCCCGGAACACCATATATTTT. The encoded protein is CASSQGGARNTIYF.

With regard to this clone: Other DNA sequences in the sample encode the same CDR3. This chain joins TRBV6-5 and TRBJ2-7; a weak D match, TRBD1 (5 bases). There are 14 residues in the CDR3. The V end lost 6 bases, the J end lost 0 bases, and 12 bases lay between the germline ends. The germline V gene has CDR1 MNHEY and CDR2 SVGAGI. Written as DNA, the CDR3 is TGTGCCAGCAGCGCGACAGTGAGCTCCTACGAGCAGTACTTC. This encodes CASSATVSSYEQYF.

This chain joins TRBV2 and TRBJ2-2; D call uncertain. The CDR3 spans 11 residues. CDR1 and CDR2 (germline): SNHLY, FYNNEI. V lost 9 bases to trimming and J lost 7 bases, with 9 bases between them. The CDR3 bases are TGTGCCAGTACAGTGGGCGGGGAGCTGTTTTTT. It yields the protein CASTVGGELFF. Supplemented by reference TRBV2 and TRBJ2-2, the full variable domain reads EPEVTQTPSHQVTQMGQEVILRCVPISNHLYFYWYRQILGQKVEFLVSFYNNEISEKSEIFDDQFSVERPDGSNFTLKIRSTKLEDSAMYFCASTVGGELFFGEGSRLTVL.

The V call is TRBV9, the J call TRBJ2-1; 10 bases are shared with TRBD2. The CDR3 is 16 amino acids. CDR1 is SGDLS, CDR2 YYNGEE, per germline. J gave up 7 bases and V 4 bases, and 11 bases lay outside the gene matches. CDR3 in DNA: TGTGCCAGCAGCCCGAGCGGTAGCGGGAGGTTAAATGAGCAGTTCTTC. It encodes CASSPSGSGRLNEQFF.

This chain uses TRBV5-1 with TRBJ2-3; D is possibly TRBD1 (6 bases). CDR1 SGHRS and CDR2 YFSETQ come from the germline V gene. Trimming took 5 bases from V and 2 from J, leaving 18 bases between them. CDR3 size: 16 residues. CDR3 region: CASSFNRVTPTDTQYF. Written as DNA, the CDR3 is TGCGCCAGCAGTTTTAACAGGGTCACCCCCACAGATACGCAGTATTTT.

This chain uses TRBV28 with TRBJ1-2; 9 bases map to TRBD1. The trim removed 6 bases at V and 6 bases at J, leaving 8 bases unmatched. Germline values: CDR1 MDHEN, CDR2 SYDVKM. The CDR3 length is 14 residues. The CDR3 DNA reads TGTGCCAGCAGGTCGACAGGGGGTTATAATGGCTACACCTTC. Its protein product is CASRSTGGYNGYTF.

The chain has TRBV29-1 and TRBJ2-5, with TRBD1 identical over 9 bases. CDR3 length: 16 amino acids. The germline gives CDR1 SQVTM, CDR2 ANQGSEA. The junction had 10 bases not matched to a gene; V was cut back by 3 bases and J by 2 bases. CDR3 loop: CSVDLTGTGLQETQYF. CDR3 nucleotide sequence: TGCAGCGTTGACTTAACCGGGACAGGGTTACAAGAGACCCAGTACTTC.

V usage is TRBV5-1 and J usage is TRBJ2-7; the match to TRBD1 covers 10 bases. V lost 5 bases to trimming and J lost 5 bases; unmatched junction nucleotides: 7. The CDR3 is 14 residues long. CDR1 SGHRS and CDR2 YFSETQ come from the germline V gene. CDR3 loop: CASRAGQGVNEQYF. CDR3 nucleotides: TGCGCCAGCAGGGCCGGACAGGGGGTAAACGAGCAGTACTTC.

The CDR3 region is CASSWVGLADEQYF. CDR3 nucleotide sequence: TGTGCCAGCAGCTGGGTAGGACTAGCTGATGAGCAGTACTTC. V and J are TRBV5-6 and TRBJ2-7, with 8 bases lining up with TRBD2. The CDR3 consists of 14 residues. Germline V CDR1 and CDR2: SGHDT, YYEEEE. Trimming took 3 bases from V and 7 from J; bases not matched to a gene: 9.

This chain connects TRBV29-1 to TRBJ2-7; D is possibly TRBD1 (6 bases). The length of the CDR3 is 16 residues. Trimming stripped 5 bases from V and 2 bases from J, with 22 bases between. CDR1 is SQVTM, CDR2 ANQGSEA, per germline. CDR3 bases: TGCAGCGTTCGGGGCAGGGGATCTGAGGTGGCCTACGAGCAGTACTTC. Protein: CSVRGRGSEVAYEQYF.

This clone was seen a few times. The chain recombines TRBV2 with TRBJ2-7; 11 bases align to TRBD2. The CDR3 runs 14 residues. V dropped 4 bases and J dropped 5; count of bases not matched to a gene: 4. Germline V gene data show CDR1 as SNHLY and CDR2 as FYNNEI. CDR3 protein: CASSGLAGGNEQYF. CDR3 DNA: TGTGCCAGCAGTGGTCTAGCGGGAGGCAACGAGCAGTACTTC.

V and J are TRBV7-8 and TRBJ1-2, with D possibly being TRBD1 (5 bases). This CDR3 region has 15 residues. The V and J ends lost 4 bases and 2 bases respectively, with 14 bases between them. Germline values: CDR1 SGHVS, CDR2 FQNEAQ. In DNA, the CDR3 is TGTGCCAGCAGCTCCCTCGGGCGGGGGAACTATGGCTACACCTTC. Its protein is CASSSLGRGNYGYTF.

The chain recombines TRBV5-1 with TRBJ2-5, with 10 bases aligning to TRBD2. V lost 1 base and J lost 2; bases outside the gene matches: 2. The CDR3 consists of 15 residues. The germline gives CDR1 SGHRS, CDR2 YFSETQ. The CDR3 protein is CASSLLTSGQETQYF. In nucleotides, the CDR3 is TGCGCCAGCAGCTTGCTGACTAGCGGGCAAGAGACCCAGTACTTC.

V and J are TRBV27 and TRBJ2-6; the match to TRBD2 covers 7 bases. Unmatched junction bases numbered 9, after V lost 5 bases and J lost 2 bases. This CDR3 comprises 17 residues. Germline V CDR1 and CDR2: MNHEY, SMNVEV (reference sequence). CDR3 region: CASSRMAGATGANVLTF. For the CDR3, the DNA is TGTGCCAGCAGTAGGATGGCGGGAGCTACTGGGGCCAACGTCCTGACTTTC.

The gene calls are TRBV7-3 and TRBJ2-2, with 8 bases aligning to TRBD2. CDR1 is SGHTA, CDR2 FQGTGA, per germline. V was pared by 5 bases and J by 6 bases, with 14 bases of the junction left unmatched. There are 17 residues in the CDR3. The DNA for the CDR3 is TGTGCCAGCAGCGTACCACGGGGGGGCGTGGGTGCCGGGGAGCTGTTTTTT. It yields the protein CASSVPRGGVGAGELFF.

This clone was found once. The CDR3: CASSPDSTGPNTIYF. As DNA, the CDR3 is TGTGCCAGCAGCCCGGACTCTACGGGCCCGAACACCATATATTTT. The genes are TRBV5-4 and TRBJ1-3; D not certain. V was cut by 4 bases and J by 7 bases, with 18 bases left in between. There are 15 residues in the CDR3. From germline, CDR1 is SGHNT and CDR2 YYREEE (reference sequence). The variable domain in full, with the rest retrieved from reference TRBV5-4 and TRBJ1-3, is ETGVTQSPTHLIKTRGQQVTLRCSSQSGHNTVSWYQQALGQGPQFIFQYYREEENGRGNFPPRFSGLQFPNYSSELNVNALELDDSALYLCASSPDSTGPNTIYFGEGSWLTVV.

J is TRBJ2-7 and V is TRBV7-2; the D gene is possibly TRBD2 (6 bases). The CDR3 contains 15 residues. Trimming removed 5 bases at V and 6 bases at J, with 20 bases between. Germline V lookup: CDR1 SGHTA, CDR2 FQGNSA. In DNA form, the CDR3 reads TGTGCCAGCAGCCCCTCCGGGACTTCCCGCGGCGAGCAGTACTTC. Translated: CASSPSGTSRGEQYF.

Here the CDR3 reads CASSSAGGTDEQYF. In DNA form, the CDR3 reads TGTGCCAGCAGCTCGGCGGGGGGGACGGACGAGCAGTACTTC. The V gene is TRBV7-6, the J gene TRBJ2-7, with 9 bases that match TRBD2. The V gene's germline CDR1 is SGHVS and CDR2 FNYEAQ. Trimming at V came to 4 bases and at J to 5 bases, leaving 6 bases not matched to a gene. The length of the CDR3 is 14 residues.

The CDR3 region has the DNA TGTGCCAGCAAAATTCGCCAGGGGACGGACGAGCAGTACTTC. It translates to CASKIRQGTDEQYF. The rearrangement links TRBV7-9 to TRBJ2-7, with D maybe TRBD1 (6 bases). CDR3 length equals 14 residues. Trimming shortened V by 7 bases and J by 5 bases, and 18 bases separated the two germline ends. Germline loops: CDR1 SEHNR, CDR2 FQNEAQ (reference sequence).

This chain links TRBV5-6 with TRBJ2-5; possible D gene TRBD2, 7 bases. The DNA end favors TRBJ2-7, so the J call may be wrong. This CDR3 has 16 residues. The germline V gene encodes CDR1 SGHDT and CDR2 YYEEEE. The CDR3 spells CASSPEGGGPIYEQYF. CDR3 nucleotides: TGTGCCAGCAGCCCGGAAGGCGGGGGCCCAATCTACGAGCAGTACTTC.

The chain is built from TRBV30 and TRBJ2-7, with 7 bases lining up with TRBD1. Germline V gene lookup returns CDR1 GTSNPN and CDR2 SVGIG (reference sequence). CDR3 size: 13 residues. Trimming cost V 7 bases and J 6 bases; bases outside gene matches: 12. The CDR3 coding sequence is TGTGCCTCGGGTAGGGGGCTTTTAAGCGAGCAGTACTTC. Translating it yields CASGRGLLSEQYF.

This chain uses TRBV5-8 with TRBJ1-5; a weak D match, TRBD1 (6 bases). V dropped 1 base and J dropped 6 bases, with 11 bases sitting between them. CDR1 is SGHTS and CDR2 is YDEGEE in the germline V gene. The CDR3 spans 14 residues. DNA of the CDR3: TGTGCCAGCAGCTTGTTACAGGGCACTCAGCCCCAGCATTTT. This codes for CASSLLQGTQPQHF.

The chain is built from TRBV29-1 and TRBJ2-1; TRBD2 aligns across 8 bases. The CDR3 has 14 residues. Germline values: CDR1 SQVTM, CDR2 ANQGSEA. V gave up 3 bases and J gave up 5 bases; unmatched junction bases: 6. CDR3 DNA: TGCAGCGTTGAGCGGGGGGTTGGGGACAATGAGCAGTTCTTC. It yields the protein CSVERGVGDNEQFF.

This chain links TRBV2 with TRBJ1-5, with D possibly TRBD1 on 5 matching bases. The V end was cut by 2 bases, the J end by 2 bases, with 7 bases between. The germline V gene has CDR1 SNHLY and CDR2 FYNNEI. The CDR3 is 14 amino acids. The CDR3 loop is CASSEWGGNQPQHF. Here the CDR3 DNA reads TGTGCCAGCAGTGAATGGGGGGGCAATCAGCCCCAGCATTTT.

This rearrangement joins TRBV4-1 to TRBJ2-1; D gene uncertain. The V gene lost 3 bases and the J gene lost 7 bases, with 13 bases spanning the gap. The germline V gene has CDR1 MGHRA and CDR2 YSYEKL. CDR3 length: 14 amino acids. CDR3 sequence: CASSQEGVTNEQFF. In nucleotides, the CDR3 is TGCGCCAGCAGCCAGGAAGGAGTTACGAATGAGCAGTTCTTC.